The rows below give T cell receptor beta chains drawn from one sample of a study of technical replicates of blood from a handful of donors. This table comes from immunoSEQ multiplex PCR, and its TCRdb copy is limited to in-frame clones, with some not included. The sample lists about 93,000 clones; roughly 96% were seen once. The specimen was T cells isolated from PBMCs. The origin of the receptors is a human donor in good health. The CDR3 runs from the conserved cysteine through the conserved F or W. Fields, in order: V gene, J gene, clone size, D gene, CDR3 length, CDR3 DNA, CDR3 protein. The D gene is left open where the match is weak. Clone size, where shown, is once, few, many, or a class for clones that have expanded.

>TRBV4-1|TRBJ1-2|NA|NA|14
TGCGCCAGCAGCCAAGCGGACAGACGGGATGGCTACACCTTC
CASSQADRRDGYTF
>TRBV19|TRBJ2-1|NA|NA|18
TGTGCCAGTAGTATAGGGACGACAGCCCGACGAGTGGAGAGTGAGCAGTTCTTC
CASSIGTTARRVESEQFF
>TRBV4-2|TRBJ2-2|NA|TRBD1|15
TGTGCCAGCAGCCAATACAGGGGTAGCACCGGGGAGCTGTTTTTT
CASSQYRGSTGELFF
>TRBV29-1|TRBJ1-3|NA|NA|13
TGCAGCGTAGAGGGACTTGCGGGAAACACCATATATTTT
CSVEGLAGNTIYF
>TRBV6-1|TRBJ1-1|NA|TRBD1|13
TGTGCCAGCAGTCCAAGGACAGGGTATGAAGCTTTCTTT
CASSPRTGYEAFF
>TRBV5-1|TRBJ2-6|NA|NA|16
TGCGCCAGCAGCTTGACAGGGAGCTCTGGGGCCAACGTCCTGACTTTC
CASSLTGSSGANVLTF
>TRBV28|TRBJ2-3|NA|TRBD2|16
TGTGCCAGCAGTTTTCCTAGCGGGAGTTCTTCGGGTACGCAGTATTTT
CASSFPSGSSSGTQYF
>TRBV5-1|TRBJ2-3|NA|NA|15
TGCGCCAGCAGCTTGGCGCCAGGTGTCTCAGATACGCAGTATTTT
CASSLAPGVSDTQYF
>TRBV6-1|TRBJ2-3|NA|NA|14
TGTGCCAGCAGTGAAGTGGGCTTCACAGATACGCAGTATTTT
CASSEVGFTDTQYF
>TRBV14|TRBJ2-1|NA|TRBD2|17
TGTGCCAGCAGCCAAGTGGCGGGAGGTATCTCCTACAATGAGCAGTTCTTC
CASSQVAGGISYNEQFF
>TRBV6-1|TRBJ2-1|once|NA|14
TGTGCCAGTCCCCGAGGACAGTACTACAATGAGCAGTTCTTC
CASPRGQYYNEQFF
>TRBV5-1|TRBJ2-1|NA|TRBD2|15
TGCGCCAGCAGCTGGGACGGGGGGGCCTACAATGAGCAGTTCTTC
CASSWDGGAYNEQFF
>TRBV6-5|TRBJ1-4|NA|NA|13
TGTGCCAGCAGAGGGGTAGCTAATGAAAAACTGTTTTTT
CASRGVANEKLFF
>TRBV4-1|TRBJ2-7|NA|NA|15
TGCGCCAGCAGCCACATACCCGGGGTGGGCTACGAGCAGTACTTC
CASSHIPGVGYEQYF
>TRBV9|TRBJ1-5|NA|TRBD1|16
TGTGCCAGCAGCGTAGGGCTCGGGACAGGCGAAGAGCCCCAGCATTTT
CASSVGLGTGEEPQHF
>TRBV7-9|TRBJ1-2|NA|NA|15
TGTGCCAGCAGCTTAGTTGGGCGGGCTAACTATGGCTACACCTTC
CASSLVGRANYGYTF
>TRBV14|TRBJ1-2|NA|NA|16
TGTGCCAGCAGCCAACGCCCCCGACAGGCTCCCTATGGCTACACCTTC
CASSQRPRQAPYGYTF
>TRBV5-1|TRBJ2-2|NA|NA|14
TGCGCCAGCAGCCTGGGACAGAACACCGGGGAGCTGTTTTTT
CASSLGQNTGELFF
>TRBV6-5|TRBJ2-6|NA|NA|15
TGTGCCAGCAGTCACCAGGGCTCTGGGGCCAACGTCCTGACTTTC
CASSHQGSGANVLTF
>TRBV28|TRBJ2-5|NA|NA|14
TGTGCCAGCAGTTCGTCGGCAGGGATTGAGACCCAGTACTTC
CASSSSAGIETQYF
>TRBV5-6|TRBJ2-1|NA|NA|12
TGTGCCAGCAGCTTGGGGGGAGGTGAGCAGTTCTTC
CASSLGGGEQFF
>TRBV27|TRBJ2-7|NA|NA|14
TGTGCCAGCAGTTTCTCGGGGGAGTCCTACGAGCAGTACTTC
CASSFSGESYEQYF
>TRBV10-2|TRBJ1-1|NA|NA|13
TGCGCCAGCAGTGAGGAAAGACAGCTTGAAGCTTTCTTT
CASSEERQLEAFF
>TRBV2|TRBJ2-7|NA|NA|12
TGTGCCAGCGGTGGGAGCTCCTACGAGCAGTACTTC
CASGGSSYEQYF
>TRBV10-1|TRBJ2-1|NA|NA|18
TGCGCCAGCAGTGGCCTAGTCCGCTTGGGGCACGGCTACAATGAGCAGTTCTTC
CASSGLVRLGHGYNEQFF
>TRBV5-4|TRBJ2-7|NA|TRBD1|16
TGTGCCAGCAGGTTCTACGGGACAGGGCAAATCTACGAGCAGTACTTC
CASRFYGTGQIYEQYF
>TRBV27|TRBJ2-2|NA|NA|17
TGTGCCAGCAGTTTAGAATTATGGACAGAGAACACCGGGGAGCTGTTTTTT
CASSLELWTENTGELFF
>TRBV7-8|TRBJ2-1|NA|NA|20
TGTGCCAGCAGCTTAGCGCCGAAGGGGAAAGGGGGTTTGTTCTTAAATGAGCAGTTCTTC
CASSLAPKGKGGLFLNEQFF
>TRBV2|TRBJ2-2|NA|NA|15
TGTGCCAGCATCCCCCAGGACGGACGGGGCGGGGAGCTGTTTTTT
CASIPQDGRGGELFF
>TRBV27|TRBJ2-1|NA|NA|13
TGTGCCAGCAGTAAAATTCAGGGAAATGAGCAGTTCTTC
CASSKIQGNEQFF
>TRBV11-3|TRBJ1-1|NA|NA|14
TGTGCCAGCGGGGCCTACGCGGAGAACACTGAAGCTTTCTTT
CASGAYAENTEAFF
>TRBV4-1|TRBJ2-5|NA|NA|15
TGCGCCAGCAGCCAAGGAGCTGGCGGCCAAGAGACCCAGTACTTC
CASSQGAGGQETQYF
>TRBV7-8|TRBJ1-1|NA|NA|15
TGTGCCAGCAGCTTAGGAGCGGGCTCGAACACTGAAGCTTTCTTT
CASSLGAGSNTEAFF
>TRBV4-2|TRBJ1-1|NA|TRBD1|18
TGTGCCAGCAGCCAAGACCCAGGGTGGGGACAGATAAACACTGAAGCTTTCTTT
CASSQDPGWGQINTEAFF
>TRBV21-1|TRBJ1-3|NA|NA|21
TGTGCCAGCAGCGCGGGCTGGAAGACAGGGGGCACGGTCGAATCTGGAAACACCATATATTTT
CASSAGWKTGGTVESGNTIYF
>TRBV5-1|TRBJ2-3|once|TRBD2|16
TGCGCCAGCAGCTCCCATCTAGCGGGGGGCCCAGATACGCAGTATTTT
CASSSHLAGGPDTQYF
>TRBV27|TRBJ1-2|NA|NA|11
TGTGCCAGCAGCCAGGGCTATGGCTACACCTTC
CASSQGYGYTF
>TRBV5-1|TRBJ2-6|NA|TRBD1|18
TGCGCCAGCAGCTCGGGACAGGGGCTAAGCTCTGGGGCCAACGTCCTGACTTTC
CASSSGQGLSSGANVLTF
>TRBV7-9|TRBJ2-1|NA|TRBD1|15
TGTGCCAGCAGCTTGTACAGGGGCTCCTACAATGAGCAGTTCTTC
CASSLYRGSYNEQFF
>TRBV7-3|TRBJ2-1|once|TRBD2|16
TGTGCCAGCAGCTCCTGGACTAGCGGGGGTACGAGTGAGCAGTTCTTC
CASSSWTSGGTSEQFF
>TRBV6-1|TRBJ2-3|NA|NA|14
TGTGCCAGCAGTCGAACTACACCAGCAGATACGCAGTATTTT
CASSRTTPADTQYF
>TRBV11-2|TRBJ2-3|NA|NA|12
TGTGCCAGCACTCCAGGTGGCAGGGGATGGGATTTT
CASTPGGRGWDF
>TRBV7-9|TRBJ2-1|NA|TRBD2|15
TGTGCCAGCAGTTCGACTAGCGGGGCAGTGGGGGAGCAGTTCTTC
CASSSTSGAVGEQFF
>TRBV11-2|TRBJ1-2|once|NA|19
TGTGCCAGCAGCTTATCGTCGACAGTTTATCGCATTGGGAATGATGGCTACACCTTC
CASSLSSTVYRIGNDGYTF